This T cell receptor (beta chain) was documented in a study of identical twins. Findings and limits, study-wide: Invariant cells of the MAIT and iNKT types might have partly distorted the zero-insertion analyses. Carriage of fewer insertions was seen in abundant cord blood beta clonotypes, whereas memory repertoires showed none.

This clonotype was seen a handful of times. The antigen remains unidentified. The V end was cut by 4 bases, the J end by 5 bases, with 18 bases between. The CDR3 runs 15 residues. Germline values: CDR1 SGHRS, CDR2 YFSETQ. Template switching added a universal primer site; cDNA carried unique molecular identifiers. TCRdb redid the calling of the 5' RACE reads with MiXCR, one entry per CDR3 protein. The sample has roughly 630,000 distinct CDR3 sequences; 7.1% are singletons. The sample was also linked to a second study, of yellow fever vaccine responses in identical twins.

This chain connects TRBV5-1 to TRBJ2-5; D perhaps matches TRBD2 (5 bases). The receptor comes from a woman aged 18-30 years in good health. The sample comprised PBMCs. CDR3 in DNA: TGCGCCAGCAGCCCTGCACCCGCGCTAGCTGAGACCCAGTACTTC. Protein product: CASSPAPALAETQYF.